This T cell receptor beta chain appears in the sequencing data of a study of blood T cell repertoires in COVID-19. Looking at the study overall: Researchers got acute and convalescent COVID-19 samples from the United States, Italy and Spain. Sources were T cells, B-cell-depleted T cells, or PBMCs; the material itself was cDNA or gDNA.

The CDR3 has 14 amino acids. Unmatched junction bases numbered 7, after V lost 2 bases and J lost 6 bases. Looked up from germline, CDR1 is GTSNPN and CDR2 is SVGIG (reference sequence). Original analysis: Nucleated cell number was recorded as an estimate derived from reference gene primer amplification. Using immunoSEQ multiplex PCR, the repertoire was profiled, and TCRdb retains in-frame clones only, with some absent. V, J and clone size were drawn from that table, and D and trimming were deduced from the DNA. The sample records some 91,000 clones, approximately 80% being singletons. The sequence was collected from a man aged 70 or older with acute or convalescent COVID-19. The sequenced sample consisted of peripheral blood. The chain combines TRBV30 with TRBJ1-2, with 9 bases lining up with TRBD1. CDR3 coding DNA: TGTGCCTGGAGTAGTACAGGGGGCCTTGATGGCTACACCTTC. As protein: CAWSSTGGLDGYTF.